This is a list of T cell receptor beta chains from one sample in a study of cytomegalovirus exposure and HLA in healthy donors. The repertoire was sequenced with immunoSEQ multiplex PCR; TCRdb's copy has only in-frame clones and lacks some. The sample has approximately 180,000 clones; 70% to 80% are singletons. The specimen was PBMCs. These receptors came from a woman aged 45 to 65 in good health and CMV-seronegative. The CDR3 runs from the conserved cysteine through the conserved F or W. The order of the fields is clone size, D gene, J gene, V gene, CDR3 DNA, CDR3 protein. A D gene is named only where the DNA matches it firmly. Size values are once, few and many counts, or a class for expanded clones, and some rows have none.

>-|TRBD2|TRBJ2-2|TRBV11-2
TGTGCCAGCAGTCGCGGGGGGGCCCACACCGGGGAGCTGTTTTTT
CASSRGGAHTGELFF
>-|-|TRBJ2-3|TRBV29-1
TGCAGCGCCCCTACTCAGGGCGCAGATACGCAGTATTTT
CSAPTQGADTQYF
>once|-|TRBJ2-4|TRBV5-5
TGTGCCAGCAGCTTTACAGGGCCTGTGTACTTC
CASSFTGPVYF
>few|TRBD1|TRBJ2-7|TRBV4-1
TGCGCCAGCAGCCATCCCGGGACAGGGACCTACGAGCAGTACTTC
CASSHPGTGTYEQYF
>-|TRBD1|TRBJ1-1|TRBV28
TGTGCCAGCAGGGGGGTAGACAGGGTCCCATGGAACACTGAAGCTTTCTTT
CASRGVDRVPWNTEAFF
>once|-|TRBJ1-4|TRBV11-2
TGTGCCAGCAGCACCCTCGCCCTGGACAGCCGAAATGAAAAACTGTTTTTT
CASSTLALDSRNEKLFF
>-|TRBD2|TRBJ2-7|TRBV5-1
TGCGCCAGCAGCTTGGGGGGGCTAGCGGGGAGCCTCAAGCAGTACTTC
CASSLGGLAGSLKQYF
>-|-|TRBJ2-7|TRBV6-6
TGTGCCAGCACACTAACAGGCGGAAGATCCTACGAGCAGTACTTC
CASTLTGGRSYEQYF
>-|-|TRBJ1-1|TRBV6-5
TGTGCCAGCGCGCTTCGGGGAACTGAAGCTTTCTTT
CASALRGTEAFF
>-|TRBD1|TRBJ1-1|TRBV28
TGTGCCAGCAGTACCCGGACAGGCTTGGGGACTGAAGCTTTCTTT
CASSTRTGLGTEAFF
>-|-|TRBJ1-1|TRBV4-3
TGCGCCAGCAGCCAGACAGGTACCCTGAACACTGAAGCTTTCTTT
CASSQTGTLNTEAFF
>-|-|TRBJ1-1|TRBV7-3
TGTGCCAGCAGCTTAAATGGCGAGGAGAACACTGAAGCTTTCTTT
CASSLNGEENTEAFF
>-|-|TRBJ1-3|TRBV28
TGTGCCAGCAGTAGTCCAGGGGAAGGGGGAAACACCATATATTTT
CASSSPGEGGNTIYF
>few|TRBD1|TRBJ1-1|TRBV29-1
TGCAGCGTTGACGACAGGGTGGTGGTTGAAGCTTTCTTT
CSVDDRVVVEAFF
>few|-|TRBJ1-1|TRBV7-2
TGTGCCAGCAGCTTAGCACGGATTCGGGTCACTGAAGCTTTCTTT
CASSLARIRVTEAFF
>-|TRBD1|TRBJ1-1|TRBV6-6
TGTGCCAGCAACCTGGGACAGTTTGCTGAAGCTTTCTTT
CASNLGQFAEAFF
>-|-|TRBJ2-1|TRBV19
TGTGCCAGTAGTATATTGGGACACGAGAATGAGCAGTTCTTC
CASSILGHENEQFF
>few|TRBD1|TRBJ2-2|TRBV4-3
TGCGCCAGCAGCCAAAGGCAGGGGGCAGGGGAGCTGTTTTTT
CASSQRQGAGELFF
>-|TRBD2|TRBJ2-2|TRBV5-1
TGCGCCAGCAGCCAAAGGACTAGCCGGCCAACGACCGGGGAGCTGTTTTTT
CASSQRTSRPTTGELFF
>-|-|TRBJ1-4|TRBV7-2
TGTGCCAGCAGCTTAGAGGGGGAAAAACTGTTTTTT
CASSLEGEKLFF
>-|-|TRBJ2-3|TRBV2
TGTGCCAGCAGGGGGGGGCCTTCAGATACGCAGTATTTT
CASRGGPSDTQYF
>once|TRBD2|TRBJ2-1|TRBV28
TGTGCCAGCAGTACTAGCGGGAGGGCCGTAAATCAGTTCTTC
CASSTSGRAVNQFF
>once|TRBD2|TRBJ2-5|TRBV6-5
TGTGCCAGCAGTTCTCACAGCGGGGTCCAAGAGACCCAGTACTTC
CASSSHSGVQETQYF
>-|TRBD1|TRBJ1-1|TRBV7-3
TGTGCCAGCAGCTTTCGGACAGGGTCGGAAGCTTTCTTT
CASSFRTGSEAFF
>-|-|TRBJ1-6|TRBV9
TGTGCCAGCAGCTTTAAGCCGGAGTCACCCCTCCACTTT
CASSFKPESPLHF
>-|-|TRBJ2-5|TRBV19
TGTGCCAGTAGTATAAGGGGGAGTCTCCAAGAGACCCAGTACTTC
CASSIRGSLQETQYF
>-|TRBD2|TRBJ2-2|TRBV27
TGTGCCAGCAGTCCGCTAGCGGGGTTGGGCACCGGGGAGCTGTTTTTT
CASSPLAGLGTGELFF
>few|-|TRBJ2-7|TRBV7-9
TGTGCCAGCAGCTTATTATTGGGGGCAGAGGACTACGAGCAGTACTTC
CASSLLLGAEDYEQYF
>-|-|TRBJ2-7|TRBV5-4
TGTGCCAGCAGCTTGCGATTGGGCTCCCCGCGGCAGTACTTC
CASSLRLGSPRQYF
>-|-|TRBJ2-6|TRBV9
TGTGCCAGCAGCCGATTAGACAACTCTGGGGCCAACGTCCTGACTTTC
CASSRLDNSGANVLTF
>few|TRBD1|TRBJ2-1|TRBV14
TGTGCCAGCAGCCAAGGTCACCGGGACAGGTACAATGAGCAGTTCTTC
CASSQGHRDRYNEQFF
>-|TRBD2|TRBJ2-7|TRBV29-1
TGCAGCGCCCTCTCCCCCGCTAGCGGCGAGCAGTACTTC
CSALSPASGEQYF
>-|TRBD1|TRBJ1-1|TRBV11-1
TGTGCCAGCAGTTTCAGGACAGGGATGAACACTGAAGCTTTCTTT
CASSFRTGMNTEAFF
>-|-|TRBJ1-2|TRBV5-6
TGTGCCAGCAGCGAACGGGGAAACTATGGCTACACCTTC
CASSERGNYGYTF
>-|TRBD1|TRBJ2-7|TRBV4-3
TGCGCCAGCAGCCAGGCGACAGGGTTGGGCTACGAGCAGTACTTC
CASSQATGLGYEQYF
>-|TRBD1|TRBJ2-7|TRBV9
TGTGCCAGCAGCCCACGGACAGGGGGTCGGGAGCAGTACTTC
CASSPRTGGREQYF
>-|TRBD1|TRBJ2-3|TRBV19
TGTGCCAGTAATAACCCCGGGACAGCCGGAGGAAATACGCAGTATTTT
CASNNPGTAGGNTQYF
>-|-|TRBJ1-6|TRBV4-3
TGCGCCAGCAGCCAAACGGACAGTACTAATTCACCCCTCCACTTT
CASSQTDSTNSPLHF
>-|TRBD1|TRBJ2-2|TRBV27
TGTGCCAGCAGCCTCGGGACAGGCCTTACACCTTCCGGGGAGCTGTTTTTT
CASSLGTGLTPSGELFF
>-|-|TRBJ2-4|TRBV2
TGTGCCAGCTCCCCCGAGGTGGTAGCCAAAAACATTCAGTACTTC
CASSPEVVAKNIQYF
>-|-|TRBJ2-7|TRBV14
TGTGCCAGCAGCCAAGATTCGTGGGGGTTCGGAGGGGCGGACGAGCAGTACTTC
CASSQDSWGFGGADEQYF
>many|-|TRBJ1-2|TRBV7-9
TGTGCCAGCAGCTCCTCGTCGGACCGGGATCATGGCTACACCTTC
CASSSSSDRDHGYTF
>-|-|TRBJ2-2|TRBV5-1
TGCGCCAGCAGCTTGACAGGGAGCGACACCGGGGAGCTGTTTTTT
CASSLTGSDTGELFF
>-|TRBD1|TRBJ1-1|TRBV27
TGTGCCAGCAGTTCCGGGACAGGGGGGAACACTGAAGCTTTCTTT
CASSSGTGGNTEAFF
>-|TRBD2|TRBJ2-1|TRBV7-6
TGTGCCAGCAGCTTAGTTACTACTAGCGGGGGGTACAATGAGCAGTTCTTC
CASSLVTTSGGYNEQFF
>-|TRBD1|TRBJ2-3|TRBV13
TGTGCCAGCAGCCCCCGGACAGGGTCGGCAGATACGCAGTATTTT
CASSPRTGSADTQYF
>once|-|TRBJ2-7|TRBV29-1
TGCAGCGTTGAAATTCCATCCAGGGGTCCTTATTCCTACGAGCAGTACTTC
CSVEIPSRGPYSYEQYF
>few|TRBD1|TRBJ1-2|TRBV5-6
TGTGCCAGCAGCTTGGCCCAGGGGGTACTCCCCTATGGCTACACCTTC
CASSLAQGVLPYGYTF
>-|-|TRBJ1-1|TRBV28
TGTGCCAGCACCCCGCGGGGTTTCACGAACACTGAAGCTTTCTTT
CASTPRGFTNTEAFF
>-|TRBD1|TRBJ1-1|TRBV19
TGTGCCAGTAGTGCGACAGGGGGCGCGTTGGGCACTGAAGCTTTCTTT
CASSATGGALGTEAFF
>-|-|TRBJ2-7|TRBV5-6
TGTGCCAGCAGCTTCGGGGGTCAGGAGCACTACGAGCAGTACTTC
CASSFGGQEHYEQYF
>once|-|TRBJ2-1|TRBV2
TGTGCCAGCAGAATCTTCGACAGGGACTTCGGCAATGAGCAGTTCTTC
CASRIFDRDFGNEQFF